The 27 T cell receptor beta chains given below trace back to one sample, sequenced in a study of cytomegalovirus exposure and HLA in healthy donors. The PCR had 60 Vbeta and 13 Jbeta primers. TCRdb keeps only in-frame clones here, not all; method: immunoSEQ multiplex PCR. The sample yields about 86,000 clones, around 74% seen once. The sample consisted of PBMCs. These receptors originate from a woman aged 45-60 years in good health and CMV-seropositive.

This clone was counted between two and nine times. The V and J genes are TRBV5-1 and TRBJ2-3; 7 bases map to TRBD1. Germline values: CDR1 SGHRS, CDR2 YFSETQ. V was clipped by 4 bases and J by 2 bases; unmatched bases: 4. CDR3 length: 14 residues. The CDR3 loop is CASSGRGNTDTQYF. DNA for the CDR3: TGCGCCAGCAGCGGCAGGGGGAACACAGATACGCAGTATTTT.

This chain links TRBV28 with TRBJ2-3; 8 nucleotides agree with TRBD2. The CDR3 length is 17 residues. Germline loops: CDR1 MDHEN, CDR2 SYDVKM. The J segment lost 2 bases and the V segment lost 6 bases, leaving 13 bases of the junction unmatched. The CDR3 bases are TGTGCCAGCAGCCAACCCCTGAGGACTAGCTTCACAGATACGCAGTATTTT. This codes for CASSQPLRTSFTDTQYF.

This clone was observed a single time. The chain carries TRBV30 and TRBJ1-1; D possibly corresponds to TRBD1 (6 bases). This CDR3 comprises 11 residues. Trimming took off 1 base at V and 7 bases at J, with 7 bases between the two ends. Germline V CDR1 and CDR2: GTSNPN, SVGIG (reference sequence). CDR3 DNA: TGTGCCTGGAGTGCGACAGGTGAAGCTTTCTTT. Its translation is CAWSATGEAFF.

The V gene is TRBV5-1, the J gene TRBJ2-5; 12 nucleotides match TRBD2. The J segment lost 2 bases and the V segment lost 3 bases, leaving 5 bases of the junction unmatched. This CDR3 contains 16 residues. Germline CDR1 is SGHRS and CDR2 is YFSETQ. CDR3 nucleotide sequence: TGCGCCAGCAGCTCTCTAGCGGGAGGGCGTCAAGAGACCCAGTACTTC. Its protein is CASSSLAGGRQETQYF.

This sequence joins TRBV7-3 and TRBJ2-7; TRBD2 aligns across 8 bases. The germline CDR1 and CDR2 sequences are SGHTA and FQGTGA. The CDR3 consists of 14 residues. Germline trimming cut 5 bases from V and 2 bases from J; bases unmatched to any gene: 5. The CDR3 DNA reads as TGTGCCAGCAGCGCAACTAGCGGAACCTACGAGCAGTACTTC. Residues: CASSATSGTYEQYF.

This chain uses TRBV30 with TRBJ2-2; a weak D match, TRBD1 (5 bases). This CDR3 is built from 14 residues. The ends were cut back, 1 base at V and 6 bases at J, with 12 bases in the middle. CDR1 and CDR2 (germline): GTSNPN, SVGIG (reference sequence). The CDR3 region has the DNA TGTGCCTGGAGTGAAACAGGTTATGCCGGGGAGCTGTTTTTT. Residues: CAWSETGYAGELFF.

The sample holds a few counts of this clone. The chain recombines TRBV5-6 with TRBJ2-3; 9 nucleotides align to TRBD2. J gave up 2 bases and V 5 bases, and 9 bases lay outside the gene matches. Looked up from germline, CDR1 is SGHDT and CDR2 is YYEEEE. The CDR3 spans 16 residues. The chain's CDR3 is CASSSGRGGPTDTQYF. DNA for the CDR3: TGTGCCAGCAGTTCTGGGCGGGGGGGGCCCACAGATACGCAGTATTTT.

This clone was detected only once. The CDR3 spells CASSQAGTTVTGELFF. The CDR3 nucleotides are TGCGCCAGCAGCCAGGCCGGGACAACCGTCACCGGGGAGCTGTTTTTT. This chain uses TRBV4-1 with TRBJ2-2, with TRBD1 as a possible D gene (6 bases). Germline V gene sequence: CDR1 MGHRA, CDR2 YSYEKL. This CDR3 has 16 residues. The V and J ends lost 3 bases and 4 bases respectively, with 15 bases between them.

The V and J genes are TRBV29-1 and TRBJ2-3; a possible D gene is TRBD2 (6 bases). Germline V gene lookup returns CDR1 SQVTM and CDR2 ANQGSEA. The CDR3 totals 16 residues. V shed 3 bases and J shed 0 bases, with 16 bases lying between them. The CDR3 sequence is CSVEGGDETSTDTQYF. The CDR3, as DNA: TGCAGCGTTGAGGGGGGAGACGAGACTAGCACAGATACGCAGTATTTT.

DNA of the CDR3: TGCGCCAGCAGCTTGGTTGGAGGGGTACAGCCCCAGCATTTT. It translates to CASSLVGGVQPQHF. The chain uses TRBV5-1 and TRBJ1-5; tentative D call: TRBD1 (5 bases). The V gene lost 0 bases and the J gene lost 7 bases, with 11 bases spanning the gap. This CDR3 is built from 14 residues. CDR1 is SGHRS, CDR2 YFSETQ, per germline.

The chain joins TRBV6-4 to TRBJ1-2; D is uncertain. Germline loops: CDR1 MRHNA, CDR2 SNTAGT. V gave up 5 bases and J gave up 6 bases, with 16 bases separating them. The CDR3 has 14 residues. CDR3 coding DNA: TGTGCCAGCAGTCCCCGAGAGGGTATTGATGGCTACACCTTC. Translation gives CASSPREGIDGYTF.

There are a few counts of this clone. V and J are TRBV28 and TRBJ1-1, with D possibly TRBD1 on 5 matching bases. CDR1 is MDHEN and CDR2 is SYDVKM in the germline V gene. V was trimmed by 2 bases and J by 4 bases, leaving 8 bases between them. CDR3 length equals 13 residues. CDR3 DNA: TGTGCCAGCAGTTTAGGAGGGACCACTGAAGCTTTCTTT. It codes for CASSLGGTTEAFF. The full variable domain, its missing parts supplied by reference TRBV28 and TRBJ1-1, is DVKVTQSSRYLVKRTGEKVFLECVQDMDHENMFWYRQDPGLGLRLIYFSYDVKMKEKGDIPEGYSVSREKKERFSLILESASTNQTSMYLCASSLGGTTEAFFGQGTRLTVV.

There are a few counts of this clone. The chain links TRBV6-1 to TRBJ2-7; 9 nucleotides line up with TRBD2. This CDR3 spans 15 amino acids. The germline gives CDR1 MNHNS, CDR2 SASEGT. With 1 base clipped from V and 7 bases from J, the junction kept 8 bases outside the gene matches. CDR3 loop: CASSEEAGGPGEQYF. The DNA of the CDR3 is TGTGCCAGCAGTGAAGAGGCGGGAGGGCCGGGGGAGCAGTACTTC.

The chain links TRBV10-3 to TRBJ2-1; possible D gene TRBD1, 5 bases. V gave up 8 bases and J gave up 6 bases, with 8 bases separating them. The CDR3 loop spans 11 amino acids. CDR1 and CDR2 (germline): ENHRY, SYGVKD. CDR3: CAIGASNEQFF. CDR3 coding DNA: TGTGCCATCGGGGCTAGCAATGAGCAGTTCTTC.

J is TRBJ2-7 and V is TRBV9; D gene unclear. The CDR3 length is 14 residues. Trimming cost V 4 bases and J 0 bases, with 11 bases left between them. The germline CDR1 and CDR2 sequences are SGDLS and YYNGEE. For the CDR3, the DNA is TGTGCCAGCAGCTCAGAGCGCAGCTCCTACGAGCAGTACTTC. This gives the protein CASSSERSSYEQYF. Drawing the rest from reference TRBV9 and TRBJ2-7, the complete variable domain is DSGVTQTPKHLITATGQRVTLRCSPRSGDLSVYWYQQSLDQGLQFLIQYYNGEERAKGNILERFSAQQFPDLHSELNLSSLELGDSALYFCASSSERSSYEQYFGPGTRLTVT.

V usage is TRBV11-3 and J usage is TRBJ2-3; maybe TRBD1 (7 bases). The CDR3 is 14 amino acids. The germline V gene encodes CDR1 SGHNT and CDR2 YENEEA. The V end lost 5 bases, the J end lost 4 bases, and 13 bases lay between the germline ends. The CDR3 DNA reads TGTGCCAGCAGCGGAGGGGGCGGTTCAGATACGCAGTATTTT. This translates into CASSGGGGSDTQYF.

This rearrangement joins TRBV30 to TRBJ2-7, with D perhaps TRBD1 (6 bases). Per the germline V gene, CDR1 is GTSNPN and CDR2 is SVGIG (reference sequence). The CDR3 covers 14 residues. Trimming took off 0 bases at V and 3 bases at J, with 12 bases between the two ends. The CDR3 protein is CAWSVLVGGYEQYF. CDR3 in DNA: TGTGCCTGGAGTGTACTGGTAGGGGGCTACGAGCAGTACTTC.

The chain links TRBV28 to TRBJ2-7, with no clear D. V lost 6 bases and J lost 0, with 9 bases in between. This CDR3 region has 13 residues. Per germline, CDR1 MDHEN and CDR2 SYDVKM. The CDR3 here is CASSPLPSYEQYF. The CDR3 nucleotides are TGTGCCAGCAGCCCACTACCCTCCTACGAGCAGTACTTC.

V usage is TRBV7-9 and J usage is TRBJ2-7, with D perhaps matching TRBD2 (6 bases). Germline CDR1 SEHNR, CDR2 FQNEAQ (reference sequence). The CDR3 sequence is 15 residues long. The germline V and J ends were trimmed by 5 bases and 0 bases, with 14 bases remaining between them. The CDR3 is CASSPLGAGSYEQYF. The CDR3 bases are TGTGCCAGCAGCCCCCTGGGAGCGGGCTCCTACGAGCAGTACTTC.

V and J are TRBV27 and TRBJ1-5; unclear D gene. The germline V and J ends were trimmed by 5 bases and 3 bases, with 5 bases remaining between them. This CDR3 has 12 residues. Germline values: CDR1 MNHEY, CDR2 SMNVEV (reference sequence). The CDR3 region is CASSHNNQPQHF. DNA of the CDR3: TGTGCCAGCAGTCACAACAATCAGCCCCAGCATTTT.

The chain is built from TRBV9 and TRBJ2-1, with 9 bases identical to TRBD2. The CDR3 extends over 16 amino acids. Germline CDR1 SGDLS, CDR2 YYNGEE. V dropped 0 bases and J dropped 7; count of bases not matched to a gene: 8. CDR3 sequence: CASSVVQAGGLNEQFF. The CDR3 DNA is TGTGCCAGCAGCGTAGTGCAAGCGGGAGGACTTAATGAGCAGTTCTTC.

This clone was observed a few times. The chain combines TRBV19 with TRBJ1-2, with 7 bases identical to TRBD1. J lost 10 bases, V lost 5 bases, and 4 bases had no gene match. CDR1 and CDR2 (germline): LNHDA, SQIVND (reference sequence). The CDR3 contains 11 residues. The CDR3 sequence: CASSAGQYYTF. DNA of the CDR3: TGTGCCAGTAGTGCGGGACAGTACTACACCTTC.

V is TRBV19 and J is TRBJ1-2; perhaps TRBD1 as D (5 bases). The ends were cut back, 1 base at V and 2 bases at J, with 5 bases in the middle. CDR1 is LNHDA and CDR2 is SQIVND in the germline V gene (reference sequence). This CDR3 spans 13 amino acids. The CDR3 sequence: CASSIGGNYGYTF. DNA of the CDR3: TGTGCCAGTAGTATAGGGGGCAACTATGGCTACACCTTC.

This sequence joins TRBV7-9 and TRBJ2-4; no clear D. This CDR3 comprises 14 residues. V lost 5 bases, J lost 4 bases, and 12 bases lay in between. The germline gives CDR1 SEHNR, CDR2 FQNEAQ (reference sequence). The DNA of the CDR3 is TGTGCCAGCAGCCTAAACGACGGGAAAAACATTCAGTACTTC. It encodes CASSLNDGKNIQYF.

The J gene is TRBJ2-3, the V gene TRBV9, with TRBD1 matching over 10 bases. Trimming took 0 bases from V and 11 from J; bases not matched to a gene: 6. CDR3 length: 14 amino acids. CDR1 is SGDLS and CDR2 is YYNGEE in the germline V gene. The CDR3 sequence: CASSVETGGLLQYF. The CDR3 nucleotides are TGTGCCAGCAGCGTAGAGACAGGGGGCCTGCTGCAGTATTTT.

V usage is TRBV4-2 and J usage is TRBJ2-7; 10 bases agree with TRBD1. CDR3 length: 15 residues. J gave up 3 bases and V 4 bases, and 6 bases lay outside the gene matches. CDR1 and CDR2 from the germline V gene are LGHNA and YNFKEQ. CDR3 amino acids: CASSRGGDRGYEQYF. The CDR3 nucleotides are TGTGCCAGCAGCCGTGGGGGGGACAGGGGCTACGAGCAGTACTTC.

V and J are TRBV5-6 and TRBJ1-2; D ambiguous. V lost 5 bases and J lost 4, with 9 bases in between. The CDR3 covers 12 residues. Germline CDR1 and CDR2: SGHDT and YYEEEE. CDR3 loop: CASSQRLYGYTF. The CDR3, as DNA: TGTGCCAGCAGTCAAAGACTCTATGGCTACACCTTC.